Listed below are T cell receptor beta chains from one sample, sequenced in a study of PD-L1 blockade in urothelial cancer. Assay: immunoSEQ multiplex PCR; the TCRdb copy retains only in-frame clones and omits some. The sample lists roughly 49,000 clones; around 84% were seen once. The input for sequencing was PBMCs, taken around atezolizumab (anti-PD-L1) treatment. These receptors came from a man aged 55 to 69 with urothelial cancer. Each CDR3 is given with its conserved first and last residue. A D gene is named only where the DNA matches it firmly. Not every row has a clone size; where given, it reads once, few, many or a size class.

-	TRBV19	12	TRBJ2-3	-	TGTGCCAGTAGTATGAGGGCAGATACGCAGTATTTT	CASSMRADTQYF
-	TRBV21-1	15	TRBJ1-2	-	TGTGCCAGCAGCGACCGAAGGACAGGTAACTATGGCTACACCTTC	CASSDRRTGNYGYTF
-	TRBV19	15	TRBJ2-3	-	TGTGCCAGTAGTACCTCAAGCCGCTCGACAGATACGCAGTATTTT	CASSTSSRSTDTQYF
TRBD1	TRBV19	14	TRBJ2-7	few	TGTGCCAGTAGTGCCACCGGGACAGGGCCCGAGCAGTACTTC	CASSATGTGPEQYF
-	TRBV5-4	12	TRBJ1-2	few	TGTGCCAGCAGCTTGGGGCTAGATGGCTACACCTTC	CASSLGLDGYTF
TRBD1	TRBV7-2	18	TRBJ1-3	-	TGTGCCAGCAGCTTAGCTCGCTCAAACAGGGGGATTAGAAACACCATATATTTT	CASSLARSNRGIRNTIYF
-	TRBV14	15	TRBJ1-2	-	TGTGCCAGCAGCCAAGTGTATCCAGATAACTATGGCTACACCTTC	CASSQVYPDNYGYTF
-	TRBV5-1	14	TRBJ1-1	few	TGCGCCAGCAGCCGTTCAGGGTCAGACACTGAAGCTTTCTTT	CASSRSGSDTEAFF
-	TRBV7-6	15	TRBJ1-1	-	TGTGCCAGCAGCTTAGGATCTGTGGGGGGGCATGTAGCTTTCTTT	CASSLGSVGGHVAFF
-	TRBV5-1	14	TRBJ1-2	-	TGCGCCAGCAGCCTCGGAGGGACCTCCGGTGGCTACACCTTC	CASSLGGTSGGYTF
TRBD1	TRBV11-3	19	TRBJ2-1	-	TGTGCCAGCAGTACCGGGACAGGGGGTAGACTAGCGGCCTACAATGAGCAGTTCTTC	CASSTGTGGRLAAYNEQFF
TRBD2	TRBV7-6	17	TRBJ2-5	-	TGTGCCAGCAGCTTAGTTTACGCGGGGGGGCCGGAGGGGACCCAGTACTTC	CASSLVYAGGPEGTQYF
TRBD1	TRBV5-4	16	TRBJ2-4	once	TGTGCCAGCAGCTCACCGGGAAGGGGGCAGTTAAACATTCAGTACTTC	CASSSPGRGQLNIQYF
TRBD1	TRBV7-9	16	TRBJ1-2	once	TGTGCCAGCAGCTTAGTGGGACAGGGATCGCCAAACGGCTACACCTTC	CASSLVGQGSPNGYTF
-	TRBV27	13	TRBJ2-7	once	TGTGCCAGCAGTTTATGGCAGTCCTACGAGCAGTACTTC	CASSLWQSYEQYF
-	TRBV19	14	TRBJ1-1	once	TGTGCCAGTAGTATATCATCGGGAAACACTGAAGCTTTCTTT	CASSISSGNTEAFF
-	TRBV6-1	14	TRBJ2-1	-	TGTGCCAGCAGCGACTCCCTCAGACACAATGAGCAGTTCTTC	CASSDSLRHNEQFF
-	TRBV4-1	14	TRBJ2-7	-	TGCGCCAGCAGCCCCCCGGGACAAACTTACGAGCAGTACTTC	CASSPPGQTYEQYF
-	TRBV5-1	14	TRBJ2-2	-	TGCGCCAGCAGCCCCGAAGGGAGCACCGGGGAGCTGTTTTTT	CASSPEGSTGELFF
-	TRBV28	15	TRBJ2-7	once	TGTGCCAGCAGTTTATCAAGGGGGGGTACCTACGAGCAGTACTTC	CASSLSRGGTYEQYF
-	TRBV11-2	14	TRBJ2-7	-	TGTGCCAGCAGCTCAAGCCGGGGGAACTACGAGCAGTACTTC	CASSSSRGNYEQYF
-	TRBV5-1	13	TRBJ2-7	-	TGCGCCAGCAGCTTGGGATGGGGGGACGAGCAGTACTTC	CASSLGWGDEQYF
-	TRBV10-1	18	TRBJ1-2	-	TGCGCCAGCAGTAGTTCGACAAGGACTCCCTTATGGGACTATGGCTACACCTTC	CASSSSTRTPLWDYGYTF
-	TRBV5-1	14	TRBJ2-7	-	TGCGCCAGCAGCTTGGATGCCGGGAACTACGAGCAGTACTTC	CASSLDAGNYEQYF
-	TRBV11-2	16	TRBJ1-2	-	TGTGCCAGCAGCTTAGCCCAACAGGGCCTAAACTATGGCTACACCTTC	CASSLAQQGLNYGYTF
TRBD2	TRBV5-5	14	TRBJ2-7	-	TGTGCCAGCAGCTTGGCCGGGGGGGTCTACGAGCAGTACTTC	CASSLAGGVYEQYF
-	TRBV6-1	13	TRBJ1-2	-	TGTGCCAGCAGTGTGAGAGGGTCATCGGGCTACACCTTC	CASSVRGSSGYTF
TRBD2	TRBV5-6	16	TRBJ2-5	-	TGTGCCAGCAGCTTAATGGTATCTAGCGGGGGTGAGACCCAGTACTTC	CASSLMVSSGGETQYF
-	TRBV27	16	TRBJ1-3	-	TGTGCCAGCAGTTTGAGACCCCTTAGCTCGTTGGACACCATATATTTT	CASSLRPLSSLDTIYF
TRBD1	TRBV27	14	TRBJ2-7	-	TGTGCCAGCAGTTTCGGACAGGGGGCTCGTGAGCAGTACTTC	CASSFGQGAREQYF
-	TRBV6-1	15	TRBJ2-2	-	TGTGCCAGCATCGCGGGACAGTTGAACACCGGGGAGCTGTTTTTT	CASIAGQLNTGELFF
TRBD1	TRBV2	14	TRBJ2-7	-	TGTGCCAGCAGAGGGGGACAGGGGCGCTACGAGCAGTACTTC	CASRGGQGRYEQYF
TRBD1	TRBV6-5	15	TRBJ2-7	-	TGTGCCAGCAGTTACGAGACGGACAGGGCCTACGAGCAGTACTTC	CASSYETDRAYEQYF
TRBD1	TRBV6-5	12	TRBJ1-1	-	TGTGCCAGCAGCCTAGGGGGCCGTGAAGCTTTCTTT	CASSLGGREAFF
-	TRBV10-3	12	TRBJ1-2	-	TGTGCCATCAGTGAGGGGGGCCTAAGCTACACCTTC	CAISEGGLSYTF
-	TRBV30	14	TRBJ1-2	few	TGTGCCTGGCGGTGGGCAGGGTCTAACTATGGCTACACCTTC	CAWRWAGSNYGYTF
TRBD2	TRBV6-5	15	TRBJ2-1	-	TGTGCCAGCCACCAGGAAGCGGGAGGAGTAAATGAGCAGTTCTTC	CASHQEAGGVNEQFF
TRBD1	TRBV18	16	TRBJ2-1	-	TGTGCCAGCTCACCACTCCGGGACAGAGATTACAATGAGCAGTTCTTC	CASSPLRDRDYNEQFF
-	TRBV9	11	TRBJ2-1	-	TGTGCCAGCAGCGTCGAGGATGAGCAGTTCTTC	CASSVEDEQFF
-	TRBV2	14	TRBJ2-5	-	TGTGCCAGCAGCCCGGAGCCGCTCCAAGAGACCCAGTACTTC	CASSPEPLQETQYF
-	TRBV4-1	17	TRBJ1-2	few	TGCGCCAGCAGCCAAGACCCACAGGGCACCCCTAACTATGGCTACACCTTC	CASSQDPQGTPNYGYTF
-	TRBV30	11	TRBJ1-1	-	TGTGCCTGGATCGCGGTCCGTGAAGCTTTCTTT	CAWIAVREAFF
-	TRBV29-1	16	TRBJ2-3	once	TGCAGCGTTGTAGGGGCGAAAGTTTCTAGCACAGATACGCAGTATTTT	CSVVGAKVSSTDTQYF
-	TRBV5-1	14	TRBJ2-2	-	TGCGCCAGCAGCCCGCAGGGCAACACCGGGGAGCTGTTTTTT	CASSPQGNTGELFF
-	TRBV12-1	18	TRBJ2-7	few	TGTGCCAGCAGCTTTATGGCCTTTTTGGAGCTTGTCGTCCACGAGCAGTACTTC	CASSFMAFLELVVHEQYF
-	TRBV4-1	16	TRBJ1-5	-	TGCGCCAGCAGCCAAGATCCGAAGGGGTTTAATCAGCCCCAGCATTTT	CASSQDPKGFNQPQHF
-	TRBV15	16	TRBJ1-1	-	TGTGCCACCAGCAGAGATCATGGCGGTATGAACACTGAAGCTTTCTTT	CATSRDHGGMNTEAFF